These 12 T cell receptor beta chains came from one sample sequenced in a study of blood T cells in healthy people across ages. Sample-barcoded 5' priming and a J-beta primer mix drove a second PCR of about 6 to 12 cycles. TCRdb re-analysed the 5' RACE reads in MiXCR, keeping a single row per CDR3 protein. In the table there are about 1 million distinct CDR3 sequences, around 43% of which are singletons. The specimen sequenced was blood. Every receptor here comes from a woman aged 60 to 75 in good health.

This clonotype was counted once. The junction and the germline gene differ at one end; a read error may be behind it. The rearrangement uses TRBV25-1 and TRBJ1-1; 7 bases map to TRBD1. The CDR3 consists of 15 residues. Germline CDR1 is MGHDK and CDR2 is SYGVNS. The CDR3 is CAGSELGSGGTEAFF. The CDR3, as DNA: TGTGCCGGCAGTGAATTGGGGTCAGGGGGCACTGAAGCTTTCTTT.

The chain is built from TRBV6-6 and TRBJ2-3, with D possibly being TRBD2 (7 bases). The CDR3 is made up of 16 amino acids. From germline, CDR1 is MNHNY and CDR2 SVGAGI (reference sequence). V was pared by 0 bases and J by 5 bases, with 15 bases between. For the CDR3, the DNA is TGTGCCAGCAGTTACTCGACAGGACTAGGCCTAGATACGCAGTATTTT. This encodes CASSYSTGLGLDTQYF.

This chain uses TRBV20-1 with TRBJ2-7; 12 bases are shared with TRBD2. CDR1 and CDR2 (germline): DFQATT, SNEGSKA (reference sequence). The trim removed 5 bases at V and 2 bases at J, leaving 4 bases unmatched. This CDR3 is built from 14 residues. In DNA, the CDR3 is TGCAGTGCTGGGACTAGCGGGCCTCCCTACGAGCAGTACTTC. It encodes CSAGTSGPPYEQYF.

The V and J genes are TRBV12-3 or TRBV12-4 and TRBJ2-7; maybe TRBD2 (5 bases). There are 13 residues in the CDR3. Trimming pared 3 bases from V and 3 bases from J, leaving 9 bases between. The chain's CDR3 is CASSFYRDYEQYF. The CDR3 DNA is TGTGCCAGCAGTTTCTACCGGGACTACGAGCAGTACTTC.

The chain has TRBV6-5 and TRBJ2-1, with TRBD1 matching over 11 bases. The junction had 11 bases not matched to a gene; V was cut back by 0 bases and J by 7 bases. Germline V lookup: CDR1 MNHEY, CDR2 SVGAGI. CDR3 size: 18 residues. The CDR3 sequence: CASSYSPRTGGLRNEQFF. The CDR3 bases are TGTGCCAGCAGTTACTCGCCCCGGACAGGGGGCTTGAGGAATGAGCAGTTCTTC.

This clonotype was seen only a few times. The chain joins TRBV30 to TRBJ2-7; TRBD1 is a possible D gene (5 bases). CDR3 size: 13 residues. The V end was cut by 4 bases, the J end by 1 base, with 11 bases between. Germline loops: CDR1 GTSNPN, CDR2 SVGIG (reference sequence). CDR3 sequence reads: CAWTSDSSYEQYF. Here the CDR3 DNA reads TGTGCCTGGACTTCTGACAGTTCCTACGAGCAGTACTTC.

This clonotype was observed a handful of times. The CDR3 spells CASSQGLAGGSYEQYF. Here the CDR3 DNA reads TGTGCCAGCAGCCAAGGACTAGCGGGAGGCTCCTACGAGCAGTACTTC. V gene TRBV14 combines with J gene TRBJ2-7, with 13 nucleotides matching TRBD2. The CDR3 consists of 16 residues. Trimming cost V 1 base and J 0 bases; bases outside gene matches: 0. Looked up from germline, CDR1 is SGHDN and CDR2 is FVKESK.

The table lists this clonotype with many counts. The V gene is TRBV20-1, the J gene TRBJ2-5, with 8 bases matching TRBD2. The CDR3 length is 14 residues. V was pared by 3 bases and J by 1 base, with 4 bases of the junction left unmatched. The germline gives CDR1 DFQATT, CDR2 SNEGSKA (reference sequence). The CDR3 region is CSARGLDPQETQYF. In DNA form, the CDR3 reads TGCAGTGCTAGGGGACTAGATCCCCAAGAGACCCAGTACTTC.

This clonotype was seen a handful of times. The chain carries TRBV5-1 and TRBJ2-7, with 12 bases matching TRBD2. Per germline, CDR1 SGHRS and CDR2 YFSETQ. The junction had 4 bases not matched to a gene; V was cut back by 0 bases and J by 0 bases. This CDR3 comprises 17 residues. The CDR3 reads CASSLDSSGRASYEQYF. In DNA, the CDR3 is TGCGCCAGCAGCTTGGACTCTAGCGGGAGGGCCTCCTACGAGCAGTACTTC.

The genes are TRBV6-1 and TRBJ1-1; D unresolved. The germline V gene has CDR1 MNHNS and CDR2 SASEGT. The V end was cut by 1 base, the J end by 3 bases, with 6 bases between. The CDR3 is 13 residues long. The CDR3 is CASSEGPYTEAFF. Written as DNA, the CDR3 is TGTGCCAGCAGTGAAGGGCCATACACTGAAGCTTTCTTT.

The chain joins TRBV7-9 to TRBJ1-1, with 7 bases aligning to TRBD1. Losses at the gene ends were 3 bases for V and 5 bases for J; bases not matched to a gene: 6. This CDR3 comprises 14 residues. The germline V gene has CDR1 SEHNR and CDR2 FQNEAQ (reference sequence). The CDR3: CASSFRQGRTEAFF. For the CDR3, the DNA is TGTGCCAGCAGCTTCCGACAGGGACGGACTGAAGCTTTCTTT.

This clonotype was counted between two and nine times. The chain has TRBV10-3 and TRBJ2-7, with a possible D match to TRBD1 (5 bases). Looked up from germline, CDR1 is ENHRY and CDR2 is SYGVKD. CDR3 length: 13 residues. The V end was cut by 4 bases, the J end by 3 bases, with 10 bases between. CDR3 residues: CAISGDSNYEQYF. The CDR3 DNA reads TGTGCCATCAGTGGCGACAGTAACTACGAGCAGTACTTC.